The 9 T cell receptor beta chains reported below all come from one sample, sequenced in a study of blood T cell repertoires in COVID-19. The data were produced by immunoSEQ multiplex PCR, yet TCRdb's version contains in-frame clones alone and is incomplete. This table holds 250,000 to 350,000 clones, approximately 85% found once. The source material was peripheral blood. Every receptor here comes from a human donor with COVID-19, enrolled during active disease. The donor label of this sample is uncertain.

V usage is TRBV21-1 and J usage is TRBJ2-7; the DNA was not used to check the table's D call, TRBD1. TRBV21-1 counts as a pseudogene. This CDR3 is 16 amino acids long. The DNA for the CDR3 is TGTGCCAGCAGCAAAGGGTCGGCAGGTTATCCCTACGAGCAGTACTTC. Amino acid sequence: CASSKGSAGYPYEQYF.

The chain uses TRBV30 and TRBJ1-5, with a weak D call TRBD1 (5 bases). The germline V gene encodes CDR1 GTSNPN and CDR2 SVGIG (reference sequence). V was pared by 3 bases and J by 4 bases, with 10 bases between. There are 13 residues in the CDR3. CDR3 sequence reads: CAWSVGDNQPQHF. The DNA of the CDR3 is TGTGCCTGGAGCGTAGGGGATAATCAGCCCCAGCATTTT.

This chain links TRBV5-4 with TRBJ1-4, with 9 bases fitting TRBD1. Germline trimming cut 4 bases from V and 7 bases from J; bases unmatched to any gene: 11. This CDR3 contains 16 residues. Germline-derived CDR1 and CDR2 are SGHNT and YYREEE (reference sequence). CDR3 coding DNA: TGTGCCAGCAGCCTTCGGGGGACAGGGCTCGGTGAAAAACTGTTTTTT. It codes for CASSLRGTGLGEKLFF.

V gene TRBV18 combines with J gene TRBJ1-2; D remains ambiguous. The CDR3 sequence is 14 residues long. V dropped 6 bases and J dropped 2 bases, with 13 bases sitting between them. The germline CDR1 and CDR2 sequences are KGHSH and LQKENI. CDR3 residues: CASSWEMGNYGYTF. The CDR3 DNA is TGTGCCAGCTCCTGGGAGATGGGCAACTATGGCTACACCTTC.

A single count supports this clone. CDR3 bases: TGTGCCAGCAGTAACCTGGGACAACCTGGCTACACCTTC. It yields the protein CASSNLGQPGYTF. The chain has TRBV28 and TRBJ1-2; tentatively, D is TRBD1 (6 bases). The germline V gene has CDR1 MDHEN and CDR2 SYDVKM. This CDR3 contains 13 residues. V lost 5 bases, J lost 7 bases, and 14 bases lay in between.

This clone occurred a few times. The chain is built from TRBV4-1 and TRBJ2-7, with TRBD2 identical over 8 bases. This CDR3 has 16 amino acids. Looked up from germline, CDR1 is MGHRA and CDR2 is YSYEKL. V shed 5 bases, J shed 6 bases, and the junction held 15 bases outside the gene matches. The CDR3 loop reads CASSTYGVAGIGEQYF. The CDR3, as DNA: TGCGCCAGCAGCACTTACGGGGTAGCGGGAATAGGCGAGCAGTACTTC.

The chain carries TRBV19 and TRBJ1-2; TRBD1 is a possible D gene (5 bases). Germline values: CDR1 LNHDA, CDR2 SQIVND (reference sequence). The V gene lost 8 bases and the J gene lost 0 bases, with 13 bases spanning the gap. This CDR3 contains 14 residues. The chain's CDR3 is CASWLQGTNYGYTF. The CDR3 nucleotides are TGTGCCAGTTGGCTCCAGGGCACTAACTATGGCTACACCTTC.

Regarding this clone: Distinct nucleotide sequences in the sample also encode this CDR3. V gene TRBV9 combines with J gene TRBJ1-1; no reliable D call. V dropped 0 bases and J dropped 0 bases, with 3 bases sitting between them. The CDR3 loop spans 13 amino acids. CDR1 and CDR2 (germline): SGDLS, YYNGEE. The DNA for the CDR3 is TGTGCCAGCAGCGTAGACATGAACACTGAAGCTTTCTTT. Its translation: CASSVDMNTEAFF.

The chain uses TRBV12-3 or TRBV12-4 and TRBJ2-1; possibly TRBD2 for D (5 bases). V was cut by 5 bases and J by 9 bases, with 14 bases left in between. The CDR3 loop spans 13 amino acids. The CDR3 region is CASSGQTRSEQFF. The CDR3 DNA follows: TGTGCCAGCAGTGGGCAAACTAGGAGTGAGCAGTTCTTC.